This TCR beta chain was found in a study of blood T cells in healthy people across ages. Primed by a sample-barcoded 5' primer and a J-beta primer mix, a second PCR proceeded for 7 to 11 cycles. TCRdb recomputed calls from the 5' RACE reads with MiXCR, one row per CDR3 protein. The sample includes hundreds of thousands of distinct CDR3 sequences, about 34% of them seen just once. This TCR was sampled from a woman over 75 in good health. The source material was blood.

CDR3: CASRPRDRGMYNEQFF. CDR3 sequence (DNA): TGTGCCAGCAGGCCTAGGGACCGTGGGATGTACAATGAGCAGTTCTTC. The chain couples TRBV6-5 to TRBJ2-1, with D possibly being TRBD1 or TRBD2 (5 bases each). The CDR3 has 16 residues. Trimming shortened V by 6 bases and J by 4 bases, and 19 bases separated the two germline ends. Germline CDR1 is MNHEY and CDR2 is SVGAGI.